This note documents a single TCR beta chain sequence. The CDR3 end is not reached by the read, which stops 3 residues before it; the germline J gene fills it in. CDR1 is DFQATT and CDR2 is SNEGSKA in the germline V gene (reference sequence). This CDR3 comprises 14 residues. V gave up 6 bases and J gave up 1 base, with 15 bases separating them. These data belong to a study of T cells in women clearing cervical HPV infection. Sequencing was performed with immunoSEQ multiplex PCR; in TCRdb, only in-frame clones are kept and a portion is missing. This repertoire includes 25,000 to 30,000 clones. Sequencing used blood buffy coat. The clonotype originates from a woman aged 18 to 69 with a cervical HPV16 infection that either progressed to CIN3+ or cleared (not recorded which). This chain uses TRBV20-1 with TRBJ1-1; a possible D gene is TRBD1 (6 bases). CDR3 loop: CSAASGGGNTEAFF. The sequenced CDR3 bases are TGCAGTGCAGCCTCAGGAGGGGGGAACACTGAA.